These T cell receptor beta chains were read from a single sample in a study of monozygotic twins with inflammatory bowel disease. For each CDR3 protein, TCRdb gives one entry from its re-call of the 5' RACE reads, without DNA. Its listing shows 95,000 to 110,000 distinct CDR3 sequences. The sequencing input was blood. The receptors here all came from a human donor with ulcerative colitis or Crohn's disease, or a healthy co-twin of an affected twin (not recorded which). CDR3s include the opening cysteine and the closing phenylalanine or tryptophan.

CDR3aa,j_gene,v_gene
CASRGYSGANTGELFF,TRBJ2-2,TRBV25-1
CASSLWGQTGELFF,TRBJ2-2,TRBV28
CASSPITRTSGRFRTDTQYF,TRBJ2-3,TRBV14
CASSFGTSGISEQFF,TRBJ2-1,TRBV12-3/TRBV12-4
CASSQDRGGQETQYF,TRBJ2-5,TRBV4-3
CSARDSKAPTYEQYF,TRBJ2-7,TRBV20-1
CATIPGLSTGELFF,TRBJ2-2,TRBV12-3/TRBV12-4
CASRRSGTSGSTDTQYF,TRBJ2-3,TRBV27
CASNRESSYNEQFF,TRBJ2-1,TRBV11-2
CASSLGQGEGEQFF,TRBJ2-1,TRBV7-9
CASSSTNDRQETQYF,TRBJ2-5,TRBV7-9
CASSRGLGFRNEQFF,TRBJ2-1,TRBV19
CSVISGVSSGGYEQYF,TRBJ2-7,TRBV29-1
CASSYAGGPGNTIYF,TRBJ1-3,TRBV7-2
CASSLGLGEGDVQFF,TRBJ2-1,TRBV7-6
CAISDYGSGGDVDTQYF,TRBJ2-3,TRBV10-3
CASRLKLYVAPTNEKLFF,TRBJ1-4,TRBV12-2
CASSVDGVLGELFF,TRBJ2-2,TRBV5-1
CASSPWGGALRRPQHF,TRBJ1-5,TRBV12-3/TRBV12-4
CATRVGISYEQYF,TRBJ2-7,TRBV15
CASSHLDEGPYGYTF,TRBJ1-2,TRBV3-1
CSARSARNQPQHF,TRBJ1-5,TRBV20-1
CSASTTADVRAYGYEQYF,TRBJ2-7,TRBV20-1
CASRLSETQYF,TRBJ2-5,TRBV5-1
CSARAPSGTMETQYF,TRBJ2-5,TRBV20-1
CASSLLGQGAGEQYF,TRBJ2-7,TRBV7-2
CASSQAASGGAGELFF,TRBJ2-2,TRBV4-3
CASSKFEGAQSRYNEQFF,TRBJ2-1,TRBV6-1
CASSLVGSRSYEQYF,TRBJ2-7,TRBV5-4
CASSLDPTYNEQFF,TRBJ2-1,TRBV5-1
CATSKTGTTVTDTQYF,TRBJ2-3,TRBV24-1
CASSLEGGGRETQYF,TRBJ2-5,TRBV5-1
CASSVGLAGASYNEQFF,TRBJ2-1,TRBV6-1
CASSYGSDSWNEQFF,TRBJ2-1,TRBV6-5
CASSQGLKTSYEQYF,TRBJ2-7,TRBV3-1
CAWSWGFYNEQFF,TRBJ2-1,TRBV30
CASSLKGGSSYEQYF,TRBJ2-7,TRBV12-3/TRBV12-4
CSAREGLAAYNEQFF,TRBJ2-1,TRBV20-1
CASSESSNEQFF,TRBJ2-1,TRBV28
CSASRPDGRSYEQYF,TRBJ2-7,TRBV20-1
CASSAGVRGTDTQYF,TRBJ2-3,TRBV5-1
CASSQDEGEYEQYF,TRBJ2-7,TRBV4-3
CASSSAGGDTQSKKLFF,TRBJ1-4,TRBV28
CASSLEGTRYEQYF,TRBJ2-7,TRBV5-1
CASSRGTKNIQYF,TRBJ2-4,TRBV3-1
CASSLGSTGTSYEQYF,TRBJ2-7,TRBV7-9
CASRRNLNTEAFF,TRBJ1-1,TRBV6-1
CASSLSLAGAFEQYF,TRBJ2-7,TRBV27
CSASWGLGRNTDTQYF,TRBJ2-3,TRBV20-1
CATSRGGGGVYEQYF,TRBJ2-7,TRBV15
CRTGVSGEVTQYF,TRBJ2-3,TRBV20-1
CSALRGSTDTQYF,TRBJ2-3,TRBV20-1
CASTTVNTEAFF,TRBJ1-1,TRBV11-2
CASSFSYRVPGELFF,TRBJ2-2,TRBV7-2
CAIRGDRGQNEQYF,TRBJ2-7,TRBV10-3
CASSLRNSGNSTYNEQFF,TRBJ2-1,TRBV7-7
CASSLWGGGRSYNEQFF,TRBJ2-1,TRBV28
CASSVGSHSTYNEQFF,TRBJ2-1,TRBV9
CASTPASDYNEQFF,TRBJ2-1,TRBV25-1
CASSLGRATNEKLFF,TRBJ1-4,TRBV6-1